This paragraph reports one T cell receptor beta chain. V shed 8 bases and J shed 7 bases, with 15 bases lying between them. The CDR3 has 13 amino acids. Germline CDR1 reads MDHEN; CDR2 reads SYDVKM. The data belong to a study of cytomegalovirus exposure and HLA in healthy donors. The primer mix had 60 Vbeta and 13 Jbeta primers. Using immunoSEQ multiplex PCR, the repertoire was profiled, and TCRdb retains in-frame clones only, with some absent. The sample holds approximately 110,000 clones. V usage is TRBV28 and J usage is TRBJ2-1, with D hard to call. The receptor was isolated from a man aged 18 to 29 in good health and CMV-seronegative. Sequencing was done on a sample of PBMCs. CDR3 DNA sequence: TGTGCCAGCTACTCCACGGTGGTGAATGAGCAGTTCTTC. Its protein product is CASYSTVVNEQFF.